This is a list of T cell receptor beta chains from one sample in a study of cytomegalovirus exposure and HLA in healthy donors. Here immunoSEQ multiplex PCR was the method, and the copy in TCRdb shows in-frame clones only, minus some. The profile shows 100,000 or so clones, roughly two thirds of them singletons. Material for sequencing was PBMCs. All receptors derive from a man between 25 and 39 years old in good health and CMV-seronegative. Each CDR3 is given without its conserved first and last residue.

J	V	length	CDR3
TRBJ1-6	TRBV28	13	ASSQPLTGTSPLH
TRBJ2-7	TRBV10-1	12	AITRVLRNYEQY
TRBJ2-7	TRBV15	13	ATSRGGQYSYEQY
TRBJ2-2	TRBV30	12	AWSDGRTTGELF
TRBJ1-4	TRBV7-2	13	ASSSLGGSYEKLF
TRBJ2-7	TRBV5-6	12	ASSQVGGPYEQY
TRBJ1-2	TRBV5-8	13	ARPPDRGLNYGYT
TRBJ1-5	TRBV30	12	AWSEGWGNQPQH
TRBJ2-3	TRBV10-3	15	AISESGVTPSTDTQY
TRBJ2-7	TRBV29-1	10	SVVDRAYEQY
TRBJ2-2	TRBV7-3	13	ASSLGSGGPGELF
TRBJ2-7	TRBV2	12	ASSPDRRADEQY
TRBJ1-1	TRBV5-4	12	ASSRDRQDGEAF
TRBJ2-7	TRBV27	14	ASSDPSAGFFYEQY
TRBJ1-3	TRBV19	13	ASSLQGAPGNTIY
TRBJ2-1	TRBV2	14	ASSAGTSGSLYEQF
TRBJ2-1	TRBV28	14	ASTISGMSSYNEQF
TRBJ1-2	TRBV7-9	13	ASSLGSPNLYGYT
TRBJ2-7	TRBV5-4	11	ASSSGLLPEQY
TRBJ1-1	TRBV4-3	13	ASSGGTSGPTEAF
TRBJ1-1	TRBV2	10	ASEAENTEAF
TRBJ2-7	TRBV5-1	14	ASSQYPGAGSYEQY
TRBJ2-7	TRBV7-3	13	ASSLGQGGSYEQY
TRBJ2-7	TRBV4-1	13	ASSQETGGSYEQY
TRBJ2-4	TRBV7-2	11	ASSDRAGNIQY
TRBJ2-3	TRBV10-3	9	AISAGDTQY
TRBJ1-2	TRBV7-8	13	ASSPGQGRNYGYT
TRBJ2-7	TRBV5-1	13	ASSSGSGQGEEQY
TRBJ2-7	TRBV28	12	ASSFGGRWNEQY
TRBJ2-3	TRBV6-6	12	ASSPSTGRDTQY
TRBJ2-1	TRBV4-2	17	ASSQEGLAGGPLYNEQF
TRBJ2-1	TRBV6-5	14	ASSYDLDSPTNEQF
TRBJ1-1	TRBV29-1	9	SFGRNTEAF
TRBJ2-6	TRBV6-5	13	ASSTGSSGANVLT
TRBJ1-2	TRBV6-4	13	ASSDSDRGEYGYT
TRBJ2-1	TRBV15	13	ATSRKASGSYEQF